One sample yielded the 23 T cell receptor beta chains listed below, sequenced in a study of cytomegalovirus exposure and HLA in healthy donors. PCR primers comprised 60 Vbeta and 13 Jbeta primers. Produced via immunoSEQ multiplex PCR; TCRdb's table is partial and in-frame only. Here the sample spans 150,000 to 200,000 clones, around 80% being singletons. Sequenced input: PBMCs. The source of these receptors is a woman aged 30 to 39 in good health and CMV-seropositive.

J is TRBJ1-1 and V is TRBV19; D is undetermined. The CDR3 is 13 amino acids. The V gene lost 7 bases and the J gene lost 0 bases, with 9 bases spanning the gap. Per the germline V gene, CDR1 is LNHDA and CDR2 is SQIVND (reference sequence). CDR3 protein: CASKEQMNTEAFF. CDR3 bases: TGTGCCAGTAAGGAACAGATGAACACTGAAGCTTTCTTT. Full variable domain (remainder filled in from reference TRBV19 and TRBJ1-1): DGGITQSPKYLFRKEGQNVTLSCEQNLNHDAMYWYRQDPGQGLRLIYYSQIVNDFQKGDIAEGYSVSREKKESFPLTVTSAQKNPTAFYLCASKEQMNTEAFFGQGTRLTVV.

This sequence joins TRBV4-1 and TRBJ2-1, with 9 positions matching TRBD2. Per the germline V gene, CDR1 is MGHRA and CDR2 is YSYEKL. The J segment lost 9 bases and the V segment lost 0 bases, leaving 12 bases of the junction unmatched. The CDR3 spans 17 residues. CDR3 bases: TGCGCCAGCAGCCAAGAGTCAAGAGCGGGAGGAAGTATTGAGCAGTTCTTC. This gives the protein CASSQESRAGGSIEQFF.

The rearrangement joins TRBV6-1 to TRBJ1-1; D unclear. Germline CDR1 is MNHNS and CDR2 is SASEGT. The CDR3 has 13 residues. Trimming pared 1 base from V and 7 bases from J, leaving 10 bases between. The DNA for the CDR3 is TGTGCCAGCAGTGAAGGGCGACACTTTGAAGCTTTCTTT. Its protein is CASSEGRHFEAFF.

This clone was recorded a few times. V is TRBV9 and J is TRBJ2-1; TRBD2 matches 7 bases. Germline CDR1 is SGDLS and CDR2 is YYNGEE. The V segment lost 0 bases and the J segment 4 bases; nucleotides outside the gene matches: 4. The CDR3 has 15 amino acids. CDR3 DNA: TGTGCCAGCAGCGTAGGCGGGACTACTTACAATGAGCAGTTCTTC. It translates to CASSVGGTTYNEQFF.

The chain recombines TRBV10-1 with TRBJ2-2, with 12 bases identical to TRBD2. V was pared by 4 bases and J by 1 base, with 10 bases of the junction left unmatched. CDR3 length equals 19 residues. Germline V gene data show CDR1 as WNHNN and CDR2 as SYGVQD (reference sequence). The CDR3 here is CASSGTLAGGPVNTGELFF. The CDR3, as DNA: TGCGCCAGCAGTGGGACACTAGCGGGAGGCCCCGTGAACACCGGGGAGCTGTTTTTT.

V and J are TRBV30 and TRBJ1-1, with D tentatively TRBD1 (5 bases). CDR1 and CDR2 from the germline V gene are GTSNPN and SVGIG (reference sequence). Deletions cut 0 bases from V and 8 bases from J, with 13 bases between. The CDR3 spans 13 residues. The CDR3 DNA is TGTGCCTGGAGTGTAGATCTGCGGGGGGAAGCTTTCTTT. This encodes CAWSVDLRGEAFF.

This chain connects TRBV29-1 to TRBJ1-5; D gene uncertain. Trimming took off 4 bases at V and 6 bases at J, with 4 bases between the two ends. Germline V gives CDR1 SQVTM, CDR2 ANQGSEA. The CDR3 covers 10 residues. The chain's CDR3 is CSVASQPQHF. The CDR3 DNA reads as TGCAGCGTTGCCAGTCAGCCCCAGCATTTT.

This clone was observed once. Distinct nucleotide sequences in the sample also encode this CDR3. V and J are TRBV5-1 and TRBJ1-1; 7 nucleotides line up with TRBD1. Germline CDR1 reads SGHRS; CDR2 reads YFSETQ. The CDR3 loop spans 14 amino acids. V shed 4 bases and J 4 bases; nucleotides not matched to a gene: 7. Here the CDR3 reads CASSIGTVFTEAFF. The CDR3 DNA reads as TGCGCCAGCAGCATTGGGACAGTCTTCACTGAAGCTTTCTTT.

In its sample, this clone was seen a few times. This chain links TRBV4-3 with TRBJ2-7, with 8 bases lining up with TRBD2. The V segment lost 3 bases and the J segment 4 bases; nucleotides outside the gene matches: 11. The CDR3 sequence is 16 residues long. Germline V gene data show CDR1 as LGHNA and CDR2 as YSLEER. CDR3 nucleotides: TGCGCCAGCAGCCAGGATTCCTTATCGGGAGGGTACGAGCAGTACTTC. As protein: CASSQDSLSGGYEQYF.

The V call is TRBV6-6, the J call TRBJ2-5, with D uncertain. Germline-derived CDR1 and CDR2 are MNHNY and SVGAGI (reference sequence). This CDR3 is built from 14 residues. Deletions cut 7 bases from V and 0 bases from J, with 12 bases between. The CDR3, as DNA: TGTGCCAGCAAAACCGACAAGTACCAAGAGACCCAGTACTTC. This translates into CASKTDKYQETQYF.

This chain links TRBV15 with TRBJ2-2; D not certain. Germline CDR1 reads LNHNV; CDR2 reads YYDKDF (reference sequence). CDR3 size: 12 residues. Deletions cut 0 bases from V and 9 bases from J, with 5 bases between. CDR3 in amino acids: CATSRDNWELFF. The CDR3, as DNA: TGTGCCACCAGCAGAGACAACTGGGAGCTGTTTTTT.

The J gene is TRBJ1-5, the V gene TRBV19; D might be TRBD1 (6 bases). From germline, CDR1 is LNHDA and CDR2 SQIVND (reference sequence). Trimming removed 7 bases at V and 10 bases at J, with 26 bases between. The CDR3 length is 16 residues. The CDR3 region is CASTSPGWGPTGPQHF. DNA of the CDR3: TGTGCCAGTACCTCCCCCGGGTGGGGGCCTACAGGTCCCCAGCATTTT.

V gene TRBV5-5 combines with J gene TRBJ2-5, with a weak D call TRBD1 (5 bases). Germline values: CDR1 SGHKS, CDR2 YYEKEE (reference sequence). The CDR3 is 13 amino acids. V was shortened by 2 bases and J by 2 bases, with 7 bases between the two germline ends. CDR3 amino acids: CASSFPGQETQYF. The CDR3 DNA sequence: TGTGCCAGCAGCTTCCCAGGGCAAGAGACCCAGTACTTC. Complete variable domain (other parts from reference TRBV5-5 and TRBJ2-5): DAGVTQSPTHLIKTRGQQVTLRCSPISGHKSVSWYQQVLGQGPQFIFQYYEKEERGRGNFPDRFSARQFPNYSSELNVNALLLGDSALYLCASSFPGQETQYFGPGTRLLVL.

The chain carries TRBV5-4 and TRBJ1-4; D is possibly TRBD1 (5 bases). The V and J ends lost 0 bases and 7 bases respectively, with 13 bases between them. The CDR3 runs 15 residues. Germline CDR1 is SGHNT and CDR2 is YYREEE (reference sequence). CDR3 coding DNA: TGTGCCAGCAGCTTGGCGGAGGGGTTACGTGAAAAACTGTTTTTT. This sequence encodes CASSLAEGLREKLFF. The whole variable domain, filled in from reference TRBV5-4 and TRBJ1-4, reads ETGVTQSPTHLIKTRGQQVTLRCSSQSGHNTVSWYQQALGQGPQFIFQYYREEENGRGNFPPRFSGLQFPNYSSELNVNALELDDSALYLCASSLAEGLREKLFFGSGTQLSVL.

The chain links TRBV28 to TRBJ2-2, with D tentatively TRBD1 (5 bases). V lost 6 bases, J lost 1 base, and 9 bases lay in between. CDR1 and CDR2 from the germline V gene are MDHEN and SYDVKM. This CDR3 has 14 amino acids. The CDR3 here is CASRSGQNTGELFF. In DNA, the CDR3 is TGTGCCAGCAGGTCTGGACAGAACACCGGGGAGCTGTTTTTT. Combining the CDR3 with reference TRBV28 and TRBJ2-2 gives the whole variable domain DVKVTQSSRYLVKRTGEKVFLECVQDMDHENMFWYRQDPGLGLRLIYFSYDVKMKEKGDIPEGYSVSREKKERFSLILESASTNQTSMYLCASRSGQNTGELFFGEGSRLTVL.

This clone appeared a few times. V is TRBV5-1 and J is TRBJ1-1; 8 bases agree with TRBD1. Germline CDR1 reads SGHRS; CDR2 reads YFSETQ. Trimming took 0 bases from V and 8 from J; bases not matched to a gene: 12. This CDR3 is 16 amino acids long. The CDR3 loop is CASSLEAGGVPIEAFF. The DNA of the CDR3 is TGCGCCAGCAGCTTGGAGGCAGGGGGCGTTCCGATAGAAGCTTTCTTT. The complete variable domain, with remaining parts taken from reference TRBV5-1 and TRBJ1-1, reads KAGVTQTPRYLIKTRGQQVTLSCSPISGHRSVSWYQQTPGQGLQFLFEYFSETQRNKGNFPGRFSGRQFSNSRSEMNVSTLELGDSALYLCASSLEAGGVPIEAFFGQGTRLTVV.

The chain joins TRBV6-4 to TRBJ2-1, with 12 bases that match TRBD2. The trim removed 3 bases at V and 4 bases at J, leaving 1 base unmatched. Germline V CDR1 and CDR2: MRHNA, SNTAGT. The CDR3 loop spans 15 amino acids. The CDR3: CASSETSGSYNEQFF. The CDR3, as DNA: TGTGCCAGCAGTGAGACTAGCGGGAGTTACAATGAGCAGTTCTTC.

The V call is TRBV4-3, the J call TRBJ2-7; D may be TRBD1 (5 bases). This CDR3 contains 17 residues. The germline V gene encodes CDR1 LGHNA and CDR2 YSLEER. Between the trimmed V and J ends, which lost 4 bases and 1 base, there was a span of 20 bases. DNA for the CDR3: TGCGCCAGCAGCCGCGCGGAGCAGATTTCAGGGTCCTACGAGCAGTACTTC. This codes for CASSRAEQISGSYEQYF.

V and J are TRBV11-2 and TRBJ2-2; 11 bases are a match to TRBD2. V gave up 3 bases and J gave up 3 bases; unmatched junction bases: 3. Germline values: CDR1 SGHAT, CDR2 FQNNGV. The CDR3 is 16 residues long. CDR3 DNA: TGTGCCAGCAGCTTTAGCGGGAGGGCCGACACCGGGGAGCTGTTTTTT. As protein: CASSFSGRADTGELFF.

The chain joins TRBV19 to TRBJ1-4; 10 bases are a match to TRBD1. The CDR3 is 15 amino acids. The V segment lost 6 bases and the J segment 8 bases; nucleotides outside the gene matches: 9. The germline V gene encodes CDR1 LNHDA and CDR2 SQIVND (reference sequence). The CDR3 sequence is CASRRQGASEEKLFF. In DNA form, the CDR3 reads TGTGCCAGTAGGCGACAGGGGGCTTCGGAAGAAAAACTGTTTTTT.

In DNA form, the CDR3 reads TGTGCCTGGAGTAAAGGGGCAGGCGGTGGGCTAAACTATGGCTACACCTTC. It codes for CAWSKGAGGGLNYGYTF. The rearrangement links TRBV30 to TRBJ1-2; D perhaps matches TRBD1 (5 bases). The CDR3 length is 17 residues. V was trimmed by 2 bases and J by 2 bases, leaving 21 bases between them. Germline CDR1 and CDR2: GTSNPN and SVGIG (reference sequence).

This rearrangement joins TRBV5-5 to TRBJ2-6; a possible D gene is TRBD1 (6 bases). Trimming cost V 4 bases and J 0 bases, with 20 bases left between them. Germline lookup yields CDR1 SGHKS and CDR2 YYEKEE (reference sequence). This CDR3 region has 19 residues. The CDR3: CASSPGRTVDSSGANVLTF. The CDR3 DNA reads as TGTGCCAGCAGCCCAGGCCGGACAGTGGACAGCTCTGGGGCCAACGTCCTGACTTTC.

This sequence joins TRBV6-5 and TRBJ2-7, with D perhaps matching TRBD1 (6 bases). Germline V CDR1 and CDR2: MNHEY, SVGAGI. V shed 0 bases and J shed 0 bases, with 12 bases lying between them. The CDR3 spans 16 residues. The CDR3 spells CASSYSMGHRSYEQYF. The CDR3 coding sequence is TGTGCCAGCAGTTACTCGATGGGACACCGCTCCTACGAGCAGTACTTC.